This T cell receptor (beta chain) was documented in a study of post-analysis software for immune sequencing data (dated by TCRdb to between 2014 and 2017). Describing the broader study: Disease courses on record covered relapsing-remitting, secondary progressive and progressive-relapsing multiple sclerosis, though some patients had no subtype annotation. The multiple sclerosis patient repertoires were compared with roughly twelve previously published healthy control repertoires from donors aged roughly 6 to 25 years. A subset of samples was prepared in parallel using single-end sample barcoding, then pooled and co-amplified after Illumina adapter ligation. The full study reports these points: Multiple sclerosis patients had significantly lower normalized Chao1 diversity than controls, a result that suggests substantial peripheral T-cell clonal expansion. Direct clustering with F measure revealed strong co-clustering of samples prepared in the same batch, which led to a batch-effect correction. Significantly higher frequencies in patients than in controls were found for a few TRBV segments, including TRBV5-6, TRBV5-1 and TRBV20-1. The control group was slightly older than the multiple sclerosis patient group.

Deletion took 2 bases off V and 8 bases off J, with a span of 9 bases between the germline ends. CDR1 LGHDT and CDR2 YNNKEL were looked up in the germline V gene (reference sequence). From its cysteine to its phenylalanine, the CDR3 spans 12 amino acids. The sequence is cut down to CDR3 DNA, 36 bases in frame from base 1. TCR beta repertoires were profiled from peripheral blood of more than ten young patients with multiple sclerosis to demonstrate the VDJtools post-analysis software. The multiple sclerosis patients were children and adolescents ranging in age from 6 to 15 years. With respect to this clonotype: Its antigen remains undetermined. No qualities accompany the bases; no much larger clone lies one base away.

Library generation was performed with PCR. The reads were generated on an Illumina HiSeq 2500. To reduce PCR and sequencing biases, unique molecular identifiers were incorporated into the TCR beta cDNA libraries. Per 1 to 10 million input T cells, around 500,000 cDNA molecules were obtained, such that each molecule approximated one T cell. The patient libraries were prepared and sequenced using the same protocol as the earlier healthy control dataset. Within a given batch, samples were prepared together, multiplexed and sequenced on the same HiSeq lane. Turning to the authors' computational methods: Raw barcoded reads were processed with MIGEC, and single-read molecular identifier groups were discarded before consensus assembly and CDR3 extraction. VDJtools was used for post-analysis of the clonotype tables, and diversity was normalized by down-sampling every dataset to the size of the smallest sample. In repertoire overlap clustering, CDR3 amino acid sequences, but not nucleotide sequences, were matched to correct batch-related cross-sample contamination. TCRdb passed the public sequencing reads through fastp at Q25 and MiXCR, retaining productive beta sequences. Here each entry gathers all rows of one CDR3 protein and keeps the most common genes and DNA. None of the V and J calls come from the authors' own analysis; TCRdb made them. Here the sample has a few hundred thousand distinct CDR3 sequences; under 40% occur a single time. Approximately 6% of the sample belongs to the ten largest clones.

Sequencing was carried out using blood. Here the chain combines TRBV3-1 and TRBJ1-1; no D gene can be assigned with confidence. The source is a girl younger than 18 with multiple sclerosis. The DNA sequence is TGTGCCAGCAGCCAATCCTCCTCGGAAGCTTTCTTT. Its protein product is CASSQSSSEAFF.